What follows are 9 T cell receptor beta chains derived from one specimen sequenced in a study of shared clonotypes between healthy human individuals. Libraries were prepared by immunoSEQ multiplex PCR; TCRdb keeps only in-frame clonotypes and omits some of them. Of 2.3 million or so clones in the sample, 80% to 95% are singletons; the top ten hold about 0.39%. The sample comprised naive CD4+ T cells from PBMCs. Subset denoted: CD45RA+ positively selected. Source of these receptors: a man between 18 and 29 years old in good health. Some clones in this sample may be carry-over from other donors' samples.

The rearrangement links TRBV28 to TRBJ1-3; D is unresolved. V lost 4 bases and J lost 0, with 7 bases in between. Germline CDR1 and CDR2: MDHEN and SYDVKM. This CDR3 has 14 amino acids. The CDR3 DNA reads as TGTGCCAGCAGTTGGGGATTCTCTGGAAACACCATATATTTT. As protein: CASSWGFSGNTIYF.

Only one count was recorded for this clone. This CDR3 is also generated by other DNA sequences in the sample. The chain joins TRBV18 to TRBJ1-2, with a possible D match to TRBD1 (5 bases). Germline CDR1 reads KGHSH; CDR2 reads LQKENI. Trimming shortened V by 3 bases and J by 5 bases, and 10 bases separated the two germline ends. This CDR3 comprises 13 residues. The CDR3 is CASSPQDSYGYTF. CDR3 nucleotides: TGTGCCAGCTCACCCCAAGACAGTTATGGCTACACCTTC. Full variable domain (outside the CDR3, taken from reference TRBV18 and TRBJ1-2): NAGVMQNPRHLVRRRGQEARLRCSPMKGHSHVYWYRQLPEEGLKFMVYLQKENIIDESGMPKERFSAEFPKEGPSILRIQQVVRGDSAAYFCASSPQDSYGYTFGSGTRLTVV.

The chain joins TRBV10-3 to TRBJ1-4; D is possibly TRBD1 (6 bases). V gave up 4 bases and J gave up 13 bases, with 19 bases separating them. There are 14 residues in the CDR3. Germline lookup yields CDR1 ENHRY and CDR2 SYGVKD. The CDR3: CAISGLEQGSGLFF. Written as DNA, the CDR3 is TGTGCCATCAGTGGTTTAGAGCAGGGGAGTGGACTGTTTTTT.

In regard to this clone: The same CDR3 can be traced to other DNA sequences in this sample. The chain is built from TRBV20-1 and TRBJ2-7; TRBD2 matches at 8 bases. The V segment lost 5 bases and the J segment 6 bases; nucleotides outside the gene matches: 3. The germline gives CDR1 DFQATT, CDR2 SNEGSKA (reference sequence). The CDR3 is 11 amino acids. CDR3 nucleotide sequence: TGCAGTGCTGGGAGCGGGGGCGAGCAGTACTTC. This translates into CSAGSGGEQYF.

This chain links TRBV19 with TRBJ2-3; D not certain. Germline V gene data show CDR1 as LNHDA and CDR2 as SQIVND (reference sequence). The V end lost 6 bases, the J end lost 2 bases, and 12 bases lay between the germline ends. The CDR3 is 14 residues long. The CDR3 region has the DNA TGTGCCAGTAGAGGTGGGCTGCACACAGATACGCAGTATTTT. Translating gives CASRGGLHTDTQYF.

This clone was counted a single time. The V call is TRBV29-1, the J call TRBJ2-3; no clear D. Trimming took 4 bases from V and 2 from J, leaving 7 bases between them. The CDR3 loop spans 12 amino acids. CDR1 is SQVTM, CDR2 ANQGSEA, per germline. The CDR3 DNA sequence: TGCAGCGTTGGTTTGAACACAGATACGCAGTATTTT. Translated: CSVGLNTDTQYF.

The chain joins TRBV5-4 to TRBJ2-2; D gene unclear. Trimming removed 2 bases from V and 4 bases from J, with 9 bases in between. CDR1 is SGHNT, CDR2 YYREEE, per germline (reference sequence). The CDR3 contains 14 residues. The CDR3 loop reads CASSFGGGTGELFF. CDR3 sequence (DNA): TGTGCCAGCAGCTTTGGCGGTGGCACCGGGGAGCTGTTTTTT.

The chain combines TRBV6-1 with TRBJ2-7; possible D gene TRBD2, 5 bases. Germline assignment: CDR1 MNHNS and CDR2 SASEGT. The CDR3 sequence is 14 residues long. V lost 2 bases to trimming and J lost 3 bases, with 11 bases between them. The CDR3 DNA reads TGTGCCAGCAGTGAAAACCTAGCTGGCTACGAGCAGTACTTC. Translation: CASSENLAGYEQYF.

The gene calls are TRBV7-9 and TRBJ2-3, with 9 bases matching TRBD2. Germline V gives CDR1 SEHNR, CDR2 FQNEAQ (reference sequence). V lost 5 bases, J lost 1 base, and 16 bases stayed unmatched. The CDR3 runs to 19 residues. The chain's CDR3 is CASSPKWGGRALGTDTQYF. The CDR3 coding sequence is TGTGCCAGCAGCCCCAAGTGGGGCGGGAGGGCCCTCGGCACAGATACGCAGTATTTT.